This T cell receptor beta chain appears in the sequencing data of a study of identical twins. CDR1 and CDR2 (germline): SQVTM, ANQGSEA. J gave up 5 bases and V 3 bases, and 6 bases lay outside the gene matches. The length of the CDR3 is 14 residues. In its sample, this clonotype was seen many times. The antigen is not known. Study-wide results and limits: Compared with unrelated sharing, twin-shared out-of-frame alpha sequences had more low-probability sequences. Models underestimated how often monozygotic twins shared out-of-frame TCR alpha.

TCRdb reprocessed the 5' RACE reads via MiXCR and lists one record per CDR3 protein. This table holds some 660,000 distinct CDR3 sequences, around 8.6% found once. There were only healthy Caucasians among the donors. These data were also filed under a second study, of yellow fever vaccine responses in identical twins.

The source of this sequence is a woman aged 18-35 years in good health. The chain links TRBV29-1 to TRBJ2-5, with 10 positions matching TRBD2. The specimen was PBMCs. The DNA of the CDR3 is TGCAGCGTTGATTTACTAGCGGGGCTGGAGACCCAGTACTTC. Translated: CSVDLLAGLETQYF.